These 22 T cell receptor beta chains share one sample of origin, sequenced in a study of glioma-infiltrating T cells after dendritic cell vaccination (dated by TCRdb to the mid-2010s). Read against the paper, the sample's time point label means: after dendritic cell vaccination, including at tumor progression/relapse. The method behind the library was the immunoSEQ multiplex PCR assay. The clones in this table, taken by TCRdb from immuneACCESS, are in-frame only. Not every clone is retained; where verified, under half of the shortfall comes from an unresolved V gene, and the cause of the rest is unknown. This sample holds 85,000 to 100,000 clones; more than 70% were observed only once. The ten largest clones add up to roughly 5.9% of the sample. Sequencing used blood, obtained after dendritic cell vaccination. The receptors derive from a human donor with glioblastoma.

This rearrangement joins TRBV28 to TRBJ1-2, with TRBD1 matching 7 bases. Trimming took 6 bases from V and 5 from J; bases not matched to a gene: 12. This CDR3 spans 15 amino acids. CDR1 MDHEN and CDR2 SYDVKM come from the germline V gene. The CDR3 region is CASRPYRQGRYGYTF. The CDR3 DNA follows: TGTGCCAGCAGACCCTACAGACAGGGTAGATATGGCTACACCTTC.

The chain uses TRBV28 and TRBJ1-2, with 9 bases matching TRBD1. The CDR3 consists of 17 residues. Germline V gene sequence: CDR1 MDHEN, CDR2 SYDVKM. V dropped 6 bases and J dropped 0; count of bases not matched to a gene: 11. The CDR3 nucleotides are TGTGCCAGCAGCCCTAACCTCGGGACAGGGTCTAACTATGGCTACACCTTC. Protein product: CASSPNLGTGSNYGYTF.

This clone was counted ten times or more. The CDR3 DNA follows: TGTGCCAGCAGTGCCTTCCCGAGCGGGGGGGCGGGTACGCAGTATTTT. Protein product: CASSAFPSGGAGTQYF. This rearrangement joins TRBV25-1 to TRBJ2-3, with 10 bases aligning to TRBD2. J lost 8 bases, V lost 4 bases, and 12 bases had no gene match. The CDR3 is made up of 16 amino acids. Germline V gene data show CDR1 as MGHDK and CDR2 as SYGVNS.

The CDR3 sequence: CASSSQQTTGNTEAFF. The CDR3, as DNA: TGCGCCAGCAGCTCCCAGCAAACGACGGGGAACACTGAAGCTTTCTTT. The rearrangement links TRBV5-1 to TRBJ1-1; no reliable D call. CDR1 SGHRS and CDR2 YFSETQ come from the germline V gene. The CDR3 is 16 residues long. Trimming removed 3 bases at V and 1 base at J, with 16 bases between.

The chain employs TRBV21-1 and TRBJ2-7; the D segment call TRBD2 is taken from the table without a DNA check. TRBV21-1 is a pseudogene segment. The CDR3 is 16 amino acids. In DNA form, the CDR3 reads TGTGCCAGCAGCCCTCGACTCTTTTGCGCCGACTACGAGCAGTACTTC. Protein sequence: CASSPRLFCADYEQYF.

The J gene is TRBJ2-1, the V gene TRBV12-5; D not certain. The V gene's germline CDR1 is LGHNT and CDR2 FRNRAP. The CDR3 length is 11 residues. V lost 4 bases, J lost 10 bases, and 8 bases lay in between. CDR3 coding DNA: TGTGCTAGTGGTTCGTCGAGAGAGCAGTTCTTC. Its translation: CASGSSREQFF.

The gene calls are TRBV6-1 and TRBJ1-3; D remains ambiguous. CDR1 MNHNS and CDR2 SASEGT come from the germline V gene. This CDR3 is 15 amino acids long. Between the trimmed V and J ends, which lost 0 bases and 3 bases, there was a span of 9 bases. CDR3 residues: CASSEAPSGGNTIYF. The DNA of the CDR3 is TGTGCCAGCAGTGAAGCCCCATCGGGTGGAAACACCATATATTTT.

V gene TRBV5-1 combines with J gene TRBJ2-3; 8 bases fit TRBD2. V shed 0 bases and J 2 bases; nucleotides not matched to a gene: 5. Germline V gene lookup returns CDR1 SGHRS and CDR2 YFSETQ. The CDR3 extends over 16 amino acids. Written as DNA, the CDR3 is TGCGCCAGCAGCTTGGGCCGGACTAGCTACACAGATACGCAGTATTTT. It yields the protein CASSLGRTSYTDTQYF.

The sample holds one count of this clone. The chain links TRBV15 to TRBJ1-2; 8 nucleotides align to TRBD1. This CDR3 region has 16 residues. Trimming at V came to 0 bases and at J to 6 bases, leaving 9 bases not matched to a gene. Germline CDR1 is LNHNV and CDR2 is YYDKDF (reference sequence). CDR3 sequence (DNA): TGTGCCACCAGCAGAGACTTCGGGACAGGCGACAATGGCTACACCTTC. The encoded protein is CATSRDFGTGDNGYTF.

The chain combines TRBV6-4 with TRBJ1-1; D is perhaps TRBD1 (6 bases). Trimming shortened V by 6 bases and J by 2 bases, and 10 bases separated the two germline ends. CDR1 and CDR2 (germline): MRHNA, SNTAGT. The CDR3 consists of 13 residues. The DNA of the CDR3 is TGTGCCAGCAGGGGACACGTCAACACTGAAGCTTTCTTT. This gives the protein CASRGHVNTEAFF.

The chain recombines TRBV4-1 with TRBJ2-7; 7 bases match TRBD2. The V gene end was trimmed by 0 bases and the J gene end by 3 bases; junction bases not matched to a gene: 14. The V gene's germline CDR1 is MGHRA and CDR2 YSYEKL. The CDR3 consists of 18 residues. The CDR3 is CASSQDVGGVGAGYEQYF. The DNA for the CDR3 is TGCGCCAGCAGCCAAGATGTGGGGGGGGTAGGGGCCGGCTACGAGCAGTACTTC.

The rearrangement joins TRBV5-1 to TRBJ1-1, with TRBD1 matching 7 bases. This CDR3 contains 14 residues. Germline V CDR1 and CDR2: SGHRS, YFSETQ. V dropped 4 bases and J dropped 0; count of bases not matched to a gene: 3. The CDR3 protein is CASSEGQMNTEAFF. For the CDR3, the DNA is TGCGCCAGCAGCGAGGGACAGATGAACACTGAAGCTTTCTTT.

The chain carries TRBV9 and TRBJ1-4; perhaps TRBD1 as D (6 bases). V was cut by 3 bases and J by 8 bases, with 17 bases left in between. The CDR3 runs 15 residues. CDR1 and CDR2 (germline): SGDLS, YYNGEE. CDR3: CASSGTGRGEEKLFF. The CDR3 bases are TGTGCCAGCAGCGGAACAGGGAGGGGTGAAGAAAAACTGTTTTTT.

The chain recombines TRBV7-3 with TRBJ1-2; 8 nucleotides line up with TRBD1. CDR3 length: 13 residues. The trim removed 2 bases at V and 8 bases at J, leaving 4 bases unmatched. The germline gives CDR1 SGHTA, CDR2 FQGTGA. The CDR3 here is CASSLGQGSGYTF. Here the CDR3 DNA reads TGTGCCAGCAGCTTAGGACAGGGCTCCGGCTACACCTTC.

The chain employs TRBV2 and TRBJ2-7; D possibly corresponds to TRBD2 (6 bases). V was trimmed by 9 bases and J by 6 bases, leaving 15 bases between them. CDR1 is SNHLY, CDR2 FYNNEI, per germline. The CDR3 is 12 amino acids. The CDR3 is CASAPSGPEQYF. In DNA form, the CDR3 reads TGTGCCAGTGCCCCCAGCGGGCCCGAGCAGTACTTC. Variable domain in full (rest from reference TRBV2 and TRBJ2-7): EPEVTQTPSHQVTQMGQEVILRCVPISNHLYFYWYRQILGQKVEFLVSFYNNEISEKSEIFDDQFSVERPDGSNFTLKIRSTKLEDSAMYFCASAPSGPEQYFGPGTRLTVT.

In this sample, this clone turned up once. The rearrangement links TRBV5-4 to TRBJ2-7; TRBD1 aligns across 8 bases. Trimming at V came to 5 bases and at J to 4 bases, leaving 11 bases not matched to a gene. Germline-derived CDR1 and CDR2 are SGHNT and YYREEE (reference sequence). The CDR3 covers 15 residues. In DNA, the CDR3 is TGTGCCAGCAGTCGACAGGGGCAATCCGGTTACGAGCAGTACTTC. It translates to CASSRQGQSGYEQYF.

This chain connects TRBV15 to TRBJ1-3, with D possibly being TRBD1 (5 bases). The CDR3 consists of 16 residues. Trimming cost V 2 bases and J 0 bases, with 11 bases left between them. Looked up from germline, CDR1 is LNHNV and CDR2 is YYDKDF (reference sequence). The CDR3 here is CATSRPRGSSGNTIYF. Here the CDR3 DNA reads TGTGCCACCAGCAGACCTCGGGGGAGCTCTGGAAACACCATATATTTT.

The chain has TRBV6-6 and TRBJ2-1, with 12 bases identical to TRBD2. Germline assignment: CDR1 MNHNY and CDR2 SVGAGI (reference sequence). The junction had 3 bases not matched to a gene; V was cut back by 0 bases and J by 6 bases. There are 16 residues in the CDR3. CDR3 nucleotides: TGTGCCAGCAGTTACTCGTTACTAGCGGGAGGCAATGAGCAGTTCTTC. It codes for CASSYSLLAGGNEQFF.

The chain has TRBV28 and TRBJ1-2; a possible D gene is TRBD1 (5 bases). Germline loops: CDR1 MDHEN, CDR2 SYDVKM. The CDR3 runs to 15 residues. Trimming pared 2 bases from V and 6 bases from J, leaving 16 bases between. This chain's CDR3 is CASSLVTGILNGYTF. Here the CDR3 DNA reads TGTGCCAGCAGTTTAGTAACAGGAATCCTGAATGGCTACACCTTC.

This rearrangement joins TRBV5-6 to TRBJ2-2, with 8 bases identical to TRBD1. Per germline, CDR1 SGHDT and CDR2 YYEEEE. Trimming took 3 bases from V and 1 from J; bases not matched to a gene: 8. This CDR3 has 17 amino acids. For the CDR3, the DNA is TGTGCCAGCAGCTACCCCCGGGGACAGGAGAACACCGGGGAGCTGTTTTTT. As protein: CASSYPRGQENTGELFF.

The chain employs TRBV10-1 and TRBJ1-2; D is ambiguous. Trimming removed 4 bases at V and 7 bases at J, with 13 bases between. Germline CDR1 is WNHNN and CDR2 is SYGVQD (reference sequence). The CDR3 runs 13 residues. For the CDR3, the DNA is TGCGCCAGCAGTGGACAACTAGACGGTGGCTACACCTTC. Amino acids: CASSGQLDGGYTF.

This clone was seen a handful of times. The chain recombines TRBV23-1 with TRBJ2-2; possible D gene TRBD1, 5 bases. TRBV23-1 is identified as an open reading frame with a role that is uncertain. The CDR3 length is 16 residues. Trimming removed 0 bases from V and 3 bases from J, with 11 bases in between. The CDR3 loop reads CASSQSFRVYTGELFF. For the CDR3, the DNA is TGCGCCAGCAGTCAATCGTTCAGGGTGTACACCGGGGAGCTGTTTTTT.